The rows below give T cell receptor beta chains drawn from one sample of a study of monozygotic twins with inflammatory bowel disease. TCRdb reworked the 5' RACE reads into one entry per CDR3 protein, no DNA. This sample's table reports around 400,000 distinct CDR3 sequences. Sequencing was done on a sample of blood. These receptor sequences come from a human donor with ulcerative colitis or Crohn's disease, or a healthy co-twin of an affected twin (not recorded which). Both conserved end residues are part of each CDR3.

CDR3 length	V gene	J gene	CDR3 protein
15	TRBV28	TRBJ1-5	CASRGGQVDYQPQHF
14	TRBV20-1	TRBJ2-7	CSAGKRGGRDEQYF
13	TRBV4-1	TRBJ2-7	CASSQEVFYEQYF
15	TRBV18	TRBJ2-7	CASSPPTTQSYEQYF
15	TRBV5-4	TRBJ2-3	CASSLRRERTDTQYF
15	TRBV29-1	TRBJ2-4	CSVEDLPPGGNIQYF
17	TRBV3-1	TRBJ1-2	CASSQDQDRGAWHGYTF
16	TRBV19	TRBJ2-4	CASSTRDNIAKNIQYF
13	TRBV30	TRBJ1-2	CAWSPGEGLGYTF
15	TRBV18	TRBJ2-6	CASSPVGTGANVLTF
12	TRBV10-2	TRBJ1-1	CASSGPNTEAFF
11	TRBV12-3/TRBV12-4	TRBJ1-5	CASSPGGPQHF
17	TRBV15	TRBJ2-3	CATSRGDLADRTDTQYF
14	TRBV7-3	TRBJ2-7	CASSLGQGRSEQYF
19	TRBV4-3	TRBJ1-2	CASSQDSGPGGGTLYGYTF
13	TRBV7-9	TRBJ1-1	CASSATGDTEAFF
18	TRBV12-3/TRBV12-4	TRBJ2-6	CASSFAGLAGGGANVLTF
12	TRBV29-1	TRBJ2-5	CSVSSEQETQYF
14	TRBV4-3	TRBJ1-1	CASSRTTFNTEAFF
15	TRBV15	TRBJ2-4	CATSRDPGGQIIQYF
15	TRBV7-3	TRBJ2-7	CASSLSGQGTYEQYF
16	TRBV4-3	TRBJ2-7	CASSQVRGVKAYEQYF
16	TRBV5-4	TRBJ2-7	CASRPGLAGDSSEQYF
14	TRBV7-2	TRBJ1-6	CASSLGFGDSPLHF
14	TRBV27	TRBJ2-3	CASSFLASTDTQYF
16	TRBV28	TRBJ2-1	CASSSPQGLPYNEQFF